This T cell receptor beta chain was sequenced during a study of T cells in Graves' hyperthyroidism and ophthalmopathy. Exclusion of a patient resulted from uncontrolled infection, other autoimmune disease, pregnancy or lactation. The CDR3 has 16 amino acids. Looked up from germline, CDR1 is LGHDT and CDR2 is YNNKEL (reference sequence). V lost 2 bases and J lost 4, with 17 bases in between. This clonotype was counted many times. Amplification targeted TCR beta CDR3 regions from RNA transcripts. In the first-round RT-PCR of the TCR CDR3, the HTBI primer set was used. TCRdb reprocessed the multiplex PCR reads via MiXCR and lists one record per CDR3 protein. Of roughly 290,000 distinct CDR3 sequences in the sample, roughly 13% were seen once.

This TCR was recovered from a woman in her 40s with Graves' hyperthyroidism. The specimen was blood. The V and J genes are TRBV3-1 and TRBJ1-1; possible D gene TRBD1, 5 bases. CDR3 nucleotide sequence: TGTGCCAGCAGCCAAAAGGGGCGGAGGTTGGTCACTGAAGCTTTCTTT. Amino acids: CASSQKGRRLVTEAFF.